Listed here is a single TCR beta chain. These data belong to a study of OX40 agonist ivuxolimab in advanced cancers. Data came from immunoSEQ multiplex PCR; TCRdb stores just in-frame clones and leaves some out. The sample has around 13,000 clones, roughly two thirds seen once. V dropped 5 bases and J dropped 6 bases, with 10 bases sitting between them. Germline V gene sequence: CDR1 LGHNA, CDR2 YNFKEQ. The CDR3 is 12 residues long. The sample in question was CD4+ or CD8+ T cells sorted from blood, obtained in a trial of the OX40 agonist ivuxolimab. The chain carries TRBV4-2 and TRBJ1-1, with D tentatively TRBD1 (6 bases). The source is an adult with an advanced solid tumor such as melanoma, head and neck, liver or kidney cancer. CDR3 coding DNA: TGTGCCAGCAGCAGGGGGGGATCTGAAGCTTTCTTT. It encodes CASSRGGSEAFF.